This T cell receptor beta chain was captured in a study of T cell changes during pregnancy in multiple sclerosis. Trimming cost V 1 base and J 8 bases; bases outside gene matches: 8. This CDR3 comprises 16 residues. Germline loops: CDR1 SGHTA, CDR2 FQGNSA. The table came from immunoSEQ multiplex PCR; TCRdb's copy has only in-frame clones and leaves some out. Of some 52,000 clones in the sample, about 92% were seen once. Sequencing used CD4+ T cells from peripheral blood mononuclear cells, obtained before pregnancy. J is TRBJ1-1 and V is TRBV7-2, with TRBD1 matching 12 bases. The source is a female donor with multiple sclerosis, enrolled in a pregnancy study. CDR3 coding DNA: TGTGCCAGCAGCTTAGTTGGGACAGGGGGCAAGAGCGAAGCTTTCTTT. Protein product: CASSLVGTGGKSEAFF.